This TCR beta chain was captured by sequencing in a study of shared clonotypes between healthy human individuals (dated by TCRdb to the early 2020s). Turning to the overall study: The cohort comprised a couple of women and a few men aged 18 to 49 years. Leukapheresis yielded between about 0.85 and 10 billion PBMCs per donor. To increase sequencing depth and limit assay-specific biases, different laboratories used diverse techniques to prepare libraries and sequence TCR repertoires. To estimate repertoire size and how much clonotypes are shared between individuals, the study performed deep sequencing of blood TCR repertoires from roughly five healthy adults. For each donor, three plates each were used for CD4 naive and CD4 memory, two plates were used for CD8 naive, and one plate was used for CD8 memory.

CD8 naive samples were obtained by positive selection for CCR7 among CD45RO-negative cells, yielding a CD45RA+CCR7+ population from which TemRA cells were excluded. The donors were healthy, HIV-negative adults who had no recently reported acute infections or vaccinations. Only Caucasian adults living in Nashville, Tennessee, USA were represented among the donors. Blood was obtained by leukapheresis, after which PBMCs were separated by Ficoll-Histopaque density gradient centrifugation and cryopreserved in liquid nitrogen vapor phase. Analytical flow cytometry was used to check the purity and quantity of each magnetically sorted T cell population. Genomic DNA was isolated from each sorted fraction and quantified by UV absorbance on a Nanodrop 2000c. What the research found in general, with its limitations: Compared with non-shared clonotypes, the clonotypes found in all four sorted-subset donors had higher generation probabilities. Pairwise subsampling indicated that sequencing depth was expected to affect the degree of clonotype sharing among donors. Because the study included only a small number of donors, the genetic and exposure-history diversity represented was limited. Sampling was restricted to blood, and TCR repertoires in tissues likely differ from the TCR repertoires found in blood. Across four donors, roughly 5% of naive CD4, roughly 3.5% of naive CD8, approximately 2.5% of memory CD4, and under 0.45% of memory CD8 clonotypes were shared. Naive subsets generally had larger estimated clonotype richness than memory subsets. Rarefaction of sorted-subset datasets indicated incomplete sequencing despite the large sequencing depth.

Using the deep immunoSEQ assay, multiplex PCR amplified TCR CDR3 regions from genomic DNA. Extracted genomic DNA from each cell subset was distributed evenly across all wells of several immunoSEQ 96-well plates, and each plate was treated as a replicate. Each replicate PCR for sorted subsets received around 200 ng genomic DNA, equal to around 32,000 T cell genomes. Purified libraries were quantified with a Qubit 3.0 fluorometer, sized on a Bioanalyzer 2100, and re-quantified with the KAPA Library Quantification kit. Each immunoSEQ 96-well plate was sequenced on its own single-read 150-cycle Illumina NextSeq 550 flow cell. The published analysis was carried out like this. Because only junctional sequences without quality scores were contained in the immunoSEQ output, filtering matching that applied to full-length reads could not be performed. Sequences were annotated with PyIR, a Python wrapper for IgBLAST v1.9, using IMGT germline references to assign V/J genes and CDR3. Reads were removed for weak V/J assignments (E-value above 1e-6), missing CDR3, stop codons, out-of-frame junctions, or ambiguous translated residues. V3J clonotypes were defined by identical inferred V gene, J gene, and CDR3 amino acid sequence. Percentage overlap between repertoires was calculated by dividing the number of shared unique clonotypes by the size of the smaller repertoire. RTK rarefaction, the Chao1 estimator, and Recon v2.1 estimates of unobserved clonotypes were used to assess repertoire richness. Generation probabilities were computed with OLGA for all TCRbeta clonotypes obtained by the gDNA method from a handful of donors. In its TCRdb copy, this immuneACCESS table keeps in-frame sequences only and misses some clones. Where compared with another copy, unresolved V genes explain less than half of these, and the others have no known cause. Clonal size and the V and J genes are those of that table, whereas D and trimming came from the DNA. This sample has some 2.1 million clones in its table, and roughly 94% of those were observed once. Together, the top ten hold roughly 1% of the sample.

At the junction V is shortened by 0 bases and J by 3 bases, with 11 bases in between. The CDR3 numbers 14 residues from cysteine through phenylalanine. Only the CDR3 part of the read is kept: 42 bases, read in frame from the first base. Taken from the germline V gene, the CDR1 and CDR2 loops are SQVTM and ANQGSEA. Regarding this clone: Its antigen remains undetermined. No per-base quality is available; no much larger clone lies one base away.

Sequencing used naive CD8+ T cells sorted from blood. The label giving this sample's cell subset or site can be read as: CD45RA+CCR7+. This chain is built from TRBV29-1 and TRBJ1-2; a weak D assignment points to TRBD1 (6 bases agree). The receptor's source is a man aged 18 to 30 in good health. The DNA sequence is TGCAGCGTTGAAGATCCTGCAGGGGACTATGGCTACACCTTC. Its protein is CSVEDPAGDYGYTF.